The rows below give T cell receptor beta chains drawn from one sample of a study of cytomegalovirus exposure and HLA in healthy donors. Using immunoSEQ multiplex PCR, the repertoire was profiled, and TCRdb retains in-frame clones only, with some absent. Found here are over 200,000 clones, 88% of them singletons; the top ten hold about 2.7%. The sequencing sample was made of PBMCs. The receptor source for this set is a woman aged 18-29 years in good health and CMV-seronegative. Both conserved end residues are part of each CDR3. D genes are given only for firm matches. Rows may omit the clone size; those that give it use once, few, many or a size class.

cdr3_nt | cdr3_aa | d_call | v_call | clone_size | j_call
TGCGCCAGCAGCCTTAGCGGGAGGGCCGTAAATGAGCAGTTCTTC | CASSLSGRAVNEQFF | TRBD2 | TRBV5-1 | - | TRBJ2-1
TGTGCCAGTAGTATTGACGGGACCTACGAGCAGTACTTC | CASSIDGTYEQYF | - | TRBV19 | - | TRBJ2-7
TGCGCCAGCAGCTTGGAAGGGGAAATGAGGTCTGGAAACACCATATATTTT | CASSLEGEMRSGNTIYF | - | TRBV5-1 | - | TRBJ1-3
TGTGCCAGCAGTATCGGGAGCCCCTACGAGCAGTACTTC | CASSIGSPYEQYF | - | TRBV27 | - | TRBJ2-7
TGTGCCAGCCGCCCGGGACAGGGGGCGGGAGGTACGCAGTATTTT | CASRPGQGAGGTQYF | TRBD1 | TRBV27 | - | TRBJ2-3
TGCAGCGTTGTTTATCCCCGCGAAAACATTCAGTACTTC | CSVVYPRENIQYF | - | TRBV29-1 | - | TRBJ2-4
TGCGCCAGCAGCTTGGAGCCCCCCGACACCCGGATCCAAGAGACCCAGTACTTC | CASSLEPPDTRIQETQYF | - | TRBV5-1 | once | TRBJ2-5
TGTGCCAGCAGGGACAGGGATCAGCCCCAGCATTTT | CASRDRDQPQHF | TRBD1 | TRBV6-5 | - | TRBJ1-5
TGTGCCAGCAGCCCTTGGGGGGACCCCTATGGCTACACCTTC | CASSPWGDPYGYTF | - | TRBV5-6 | - | TRBJ1-2
TGCGCCAGCAGCCAAGATACATCTTGGAGGACTAGCGGGAGCAATGAGCAGTTCTTC | CASSQDTSWRTSGSNEQFF | TRBD2 | TRBV4-3 | - | TRBJ2-1
TGTGCCAGCAGCTTGTTCTTGACGGACTCCGTATACAATGAGCAGTTCTTC | CASSLFLTDSVYNEQFF | - | TRBV5-6 | - | TRBJ2-1
TGTGCCAGCAGCTTAGAGGGGGGAAACGGCTACACCTTC | CASSLEGGNGYTF | - | TRBV11-2 | once | TRBJ1-2
TGCGCCAGCAGCTCCCGTCCCGGGAAAGCTGGAAACACCATATATTTT | CASSSRPGKAGNTIYF | - | TRBV5-1 | - | TRBJ1-3
TGCGCCAGCAGCCAAGGGGACGGCAGGGACTCCACAGATACGCAGTATTTT | CASSQGDGRDSTDTQYF | - | TRBV4-3 | - | TRBJ2-3
TGCGCCAGCAGCCAACCGACTAGCGGGAACTACAATGAGCAGTTCTTC | CASSQPTSGNYNEQFF | TRBD2 | TRBV4-1 | - | TRBJ2-1